A single sample gave rise to the 26 T cell receptor beta chains below, sequenced in a study of blood T cell repertoires in COVID-19. Sequencing used immunoSEQ multiplex PCR; TCRdb keeps in-frame clones, though not all of them. The sample holds approximately 330,000 clones, approximately 86% seen once. The source material was peripheral blood. The source of these receptors is a man aged 25-45 years with COVID-19, enrolled during active disease.

The CDR3 coding sequence is TGTGCCAGCAGCTTAAAGACAGGGGACTATGGCTACACCTTC. Its protein is CASSLKTGDYGYTF. V gene TRBV7-2 combines with J gene TRBJ1-2, with TRBD1 matching over 8 bases. The junction had 2 bases not matched to a gene; V was cut back by 2 bases and J by 3 bases. In germline, CDR1 is SGHTA, CDR2 FQGNSA. CDR3 size: 14 residues.

The chain is built from TRBV6-5 and TRBJ1-4; D is undetermined. This CDR3 comprises 13 residues. The germline V gene encodes CDR1 MNHEY and CDR2 SVGAGI. V lost 11 bases to trimming and J lost 4 bases, with 14 bases between them. The CDR3 coding sequence is TGTGCCCTAGGAGGGATGAATAATGAAAAACTGTTTTTT. Encoded protein: CALGGMNNEKLFF.

V is TRBV5-1 and J is TRBJ2-5; 16 positions agree with TRBD2. From germline, CDR1 is SGHRS and CDR2 YFSETQ. The CDR3 runs to 18 residues. V was clipped by 2 bases and J by 5 bases; unmatched bases: 9. The CDR3 nucleotides read TGCGCCAGCAGCTTTTCCGGGACTAGCGGGGGGGGACGTGAGACCCAGTACTTC. The encoded protein is CASSFSGTSGGGRETQYF.

The chain recombines TRBV5-4 with TRBJ1-2, with 10 positions matching TRBD1. This CDR3 has 15 amino acids. V lost 4 bases and J lost 2; bases outside the gene matches: 5. Germline V gene lookup returns CDR1 SGHNT and CDR2 YYREEE (reference sequence). The DNA for the CDR3 is TGTGCCAGCAGCATTAGGGACAGGGGCAACTATGGCTACACCTTC. It yields the protein CASSIRDRGNYGYTF.

The rearrangement joins TRBV7-3 to TRBJ1-2; TRBD1 is a possible D gene (6 bases). V lost 1 base to trimming and J lost 3 bases, with 6 bases between them. This CDR3 region has 13 residues. Per germline, CDR1 SGHTA and CDR2 FQGTGA. The CDR3 spells CASSLKGDYGYTF. The CDR3 DNA reads as TGTGCCAGCAGCTTAAAGGGGGACTATGGCTACACCTTC.

The chain is built from TRBV12-3 or TRBV12-4 and TRBJ2-3; possible D gene TRBD2, 6 bases. V dropped 5 bases and J dropped 4 bases, with 10 bases sitting between them. CDR3 length equals 13 residues. Here the CDR3 reads CASSRRGADTQYF. The CDR3 DNA follows: TGTGCCAGCAGTCGGAGGGGCGCAGATACGCAGTATTTT.

This clone was seen only once. The rearrangement joins TRBV7-2 to TRBJ2-1; D possibly corresponds to TRBD2 (5 bases). Trimming cost V 5 bases and J 2 bases, with 13 bases left between them. The CDR3 has 15 amino acids. Germline V gene sequence: CDR1 SGHTA, CDR2 FQGNSA. The CDR3 here is CASSTSGKAYNEQFF. The CDR3, as DNA: TGTGCCAGCAGCACTTCCGGGAAGGCCTACAATGAGCAGTTCTTC.

The chain recombines TRBV12-3 or TRBV12-4 with TRBJ1-2; D not certain. The CDR3 consists of 13 residues. V lost 1 base and J 6 bases, leaving 9 bases between the germline ends. For the CDR3, the DNA is TGTGCCAGCAGTTTAGGAGAGCTTAATGGCTACACCTTC. It yields the protein CASSLGELNGYTF.

The rearrangement uses TRBV19 and TRBJ1-2, with 10 positions matching TRBD1. Losses at the gene ends were 7 bases for V and 1 base for J; bases not matched to a gene: 3. CDR3 length: 14 amino acids. Germline V lookup: CDR1 LNHDA, CDR2 SQIVND (reference sequence). CDR3 coding DNA: TGTGCCAGTAACGACAGGGGGCTTAACTATGGCTACACCTTC. It specifies CASNDRGLNYGYTF.

The chain is built from TRBV29-1 and TRBJ1-1; 12 nucleotides line up with TRBD1. Germline CDR1 SQVTM, CDR2 ANQGSEA. V lost 6 bases and J lost 4; bases outside the gene matches: 3. This CDR3 is 13 amino acids long. CDR3 nucleotide sequence: TGCAGCGTGGGACAGGGGGCCGTCACTGAAGCTTTCTTT. Its translation: CSVGQGAVTEAFF.

The genes are TRBV29-1 and TRBJ2-5, with a possible D match to TRBD1 (7 bases). CDR3 size: 14 residues. Trimming stripped 5 bases from V and 4 bases from J, with 17 bases between. Per the germline V gene, CDR1 is SQVTM and CDR2 is ANQGSEA. The CDR3 DNA sequence: TGCAGCGTTAAAACAGGGGCCGGGGGAGAGACCCAGTACTTC. Protein product: CSVKTGAGGETQYF.

This sequence joins TRBV27 and TRBJ1-2; 7 nucleotides match TRBD1. Germline CDR1 MNHEY, CDR2 SMNVEV (reference sequence). The CDR3 is 13 residues long. The trim removed 6 bases at V and 3 bases at J, leaving 4 bases unmatched. The CDR3 nucleotides are TGTGCCAGCAGCCACGACAGGGACTATGGCTACACCTTC. As protein: CASSHDRDYGYTF.

The J gene is TRBJ1-2, the V gene TRBV9; maybe TRBD1 (5 bases). Trimming cost V 4 bases and J 3 bases, with 16 bases left between them. The length of the CDR3 is 15 residues. Germline V gives CDR1 SGDLS, CDR2 YYNGEE. The CDR3 sequence: CASSTGLLGYYGYTF. The CDR3 nucleotides read TGTGCCAGCAGCACGGGACTCTTAGGGTACTATGGCTACACCTTC.

The chain carries TRBV6-5 and TRBJ2-7, with 12 bases matching TRBD2. The CDR3 runs 15 residues. Germline lookup yields CDR1 MNHEY and CDR2 SVGAGI. V gave up 6 bases and J gave up 1 base; unmatched junction bases: 4. The CDR3 spells CASRGLAGSSYEQYF. CDR3 nucleotides: TGTGCCAGCAGGGGACTAGCGGGCTCATCCTACGAGCAGTACTTC.

The gene calls are TRBV7-2 and TRBJ2-7; the D is unclear. The V end was cut by 2 bases, the J end by 0 bases, with 8 bases between. This CDR3 contains 14 residues. Germline CDR1 is SGHTA and CDR2 is FQGNSA. The DNA of the CDR3 is TGTGCCAGCAGCTTAATGCCCAGCTCCTACGAGCAGTACTTC. Translating it yields CASSLMPSSYEQYF. The variable domain in full, completed from reference TRBV7-2 and TRBJ2-7, reads GAGVSQSPSNKVTEKGKDVELRCDPISGHTALYWYRQSLGQGLEFLIYFQGNSAPDKSGLPSDRFSAERTGGSVSTLTIQRTQQEDSAVYLCASSLMPSSYEQYFGPGTRLTVT.

The J gene is TRBJ1-5, the V gene TRBV28; TRBD1 matches 8 bases. Losses at the gene ends were 6 bases for V and 3 bases for J; bases not matched to a gene: 7. CDR3 length: 15 residues. The germline CDR1 and CDR2 sequences are MDHEN and SYDVKM. CDR3 sequence: CASSGQGAFNQPQHF. CDR3 nucleotide sequence: TGTGCCAGCAGCGGACAGGGTGCCTTCAATCAGCCCCAGCATTTT.

The rearrangement joins TRBV7-2 to TRBJ2-7; 8 bases align to TRBD1. This CDR3 region has 16 residues. With V trimmed by 5 bases and J by 7 bases, 16 bases remained unmatched. Germline V CDR1 and CDR2: SGHTA, FQGNSA. CDR3 DNA sequence: TGTGCCAGCAGCCCGAGACAGGGGATCACTACGAGGGAGCAGTACTTC. Translating gives CASSPRQGITTREQYF.

V and J are TRBV12-3 or TRBV12-4 and TRBJ1-1; possible D gene TRBD1, 5 bases. This CDR3 has 11 amino acids. Trimming left V 3 bases short and J 7 bases short, with 6 bases between. For the CDR3, the DNA is TGTGCCAGCAGTTTGACAGTTGAAGCTTTCTTT. It is translated as CASSLTVEAFF.

J is TRBJ1-6 and V is TRBV6-5, with D tentatively TRBD1 (6 bases). Per the germline V gene, CDR1 is MNHEY and CDR2 is SVGAGI. The CDR3 runs 15 residues. V lost 5 bases and J lost 4, with 12 bases in between. The CDR3 DNA is TGTGCCAGCAGTCCAGACAGGAGATATAATTCACCCCTCCACTTT. Encoded protein: CASSPDRRYNSPLHF.

This clone was observed a handful of times. One junction end disagrees with the germline gene, perhaps due to a read error. The chain joins TRBV24-1 to TRBJ2-7; 9 nucleotides agree with TRBD1. The CDR3 runs 17 residues. Germline V CDR1 and CDR2: KGHDR, SFDVKD. CDR3 region: CATSATGTGTKAYEQYF. CDR3 in DNA: TGTGCCACTAGTGCAACCGGGACAGGGACTAAAGCCTACGAGCAGTACTTC.

The chain's CDR3 is CASSPKEGTSGSKNIQYF. In DNA, the CDR3 is TGCGCCAGCAGCCCAAAGGAGGGGACTAGCGGGTCAAAAAACATTCAGTACTTC. The chain recombines TRBV4-1 with TRBJ2-4; the match to TRBD2 covers 12 bases. J was trimmed by 4 bases and V by 4 bases; bases with no gene match: 11. The CDR3 runs 18 residues. Germline CDR1 and CDR2: MGHRA and YSYEKL.

The chain joins TRBV7-6 to TRBJ2-3, with 12 bases aligning to TRBD2. This CDR3 region has 18 residues. The germline V gene has CDR1 SGHVS and CDR2 FNYEAQ. Trimming took 1 base from V and 5 from J; bases not matched to a gene: 10. The CDR3 DNA reads TGTGCCAGCAGCTTAGGGGCCCTAGCGGGGGGGCCGAGAGATACGCAGTATTTT. It encodes CASSLGALAGGPRDTQYF. The full variable domain, in which reference TRBV7-6 and TRBJ2-3 provide the parts outside the CDR3, is GAGVSQSPRYKVTKRGQDVALRCDPISGHVSLYWYRQALGQGPEFLTYFNYEAQQDKSGLPNDRFSAERPEGSISTLTIQRTEQRDSAMYRCASSLGALAGGPRDTQYFGPGTRLTVL.

This chain joins TRBV4-1 and TRBJ2-3; TRBD2 might be the D (6 bases). Germline-derived CDR1 and CDR2 are MGHRA and YSYEKL. Deletions cut 5 bases from V and 3 bases from J, with 12 bases between. CDR3 length equals 14 residues. Here the CDR3 DNA reads TGCGCCAGCAGCAAACCGGGGGAGACAGATACGCAGTATTTT. Its translation is CASSKPGETDTQYF.

The chain links TRBV13 to TRBJ1-4; perhaps TRBD1 as D (6 bases). Trimming pared 5 bases from V and 7 bases from J, leaving 14 bases between. Per germline, CDR1 PRHDT and CDR2 FYEKMQ (reference sequence). CDR3 length equals 14 residues. This CDR3 reads CASSRRGRAEKLFF. DNA for the CDR3: TGTGCCAGCAGCCGCAGGGGAAGGGCTGAAAAACTGTTTTTT. Filled out from reference TRBV13 and TRBJ1-4, the complete variable domain reads AAGVIQSPRHLIKEKRETATLKCYPIPRHDTVYWYQQGPGQDPQFLISFYEKMQSDKGSIPDRFSAQQFSDYHSELNMSSLELGDSALYFCASSRRGRAEKLFFGSGTQLSVL.

This chain connects TRBV19 to TRBJ2-4, with a tentative D call TRBD1 (5 bases). The germline V gene encodes CDR1 LNHDA and CDR2 SQIVND (reference sequence). V gave up 5 bases and J gave up 0 bases, with 17 bases separating them. CDR3 length: 17 residues. In nucleotides, the CDR3 is TGTGCCAGTAGTCCCCCAAGACAGAGAATAGCCAAAAACATTCAGTACTTC. It codes for CASSPPRQRIAKNIQYF.

The sample holds one count of this clone. J is TRBJ1-2 and V is TRBV19; D is perhaps TRBD1 (5 bases). This CDR3 is 16 amino acids long. Between the trimmed V and J ends, which lost 5 bases and 4 bases, there was a span of 20 bases. In germline, CDR1 is LNHDA, CDR2 SQIVND (reference sequence). CDR3 sequence: CASSPTGLGIGYGYTF. In DNA form, the CDR3 reads TGTGCCAGTAGTCCAACGGGACTGGGGATCGGCTATGGCTACACCTTC.